The 23 T cell receptor beta chains in this list originate from one sample, sequenced in a study of T cells after yellow fever vaccination. TCRdb used MiXCR to reprocess the 5' RACE reads, holding one entry per CDR3 protein. The table records some 600,000 distinct CDR3 sequences, roughly a sixth of them present only once. The sequencing here drew on PBMCs, taken 5 to 6 days after the first yellow fever vaccination. These receptors were obtained from a young man who received the YFV17D yellow fever vaccine.

This clonotype occurred a few times. This CDR3 reads CASSVGSGSLNEKLFF. CDR3 in DNA: TGTGCCAGCAGCGTAGGTTCCGGCAGCCTAAATGAAAAACTGTTTTTT. This chain links TRBV9 with TRBJ1-4; D unresolved. The germline CDR1 and CDR2 sequences are SGDLS and YYNGEE. CDR3 size: 16 residues. V dropped 0 bases and J dropped 5 bases, with 14 bases sitting between them.

This clonotype turned up a few times. The chain is built from TRBV6-2 or TRBV6-3 and TRBJ1-2, with a possible D match to TRBD1 (6 bases). The length of the CDR3 is 12 residues. The germline gives CDR1 MNHEY, CDR2 SVGEGT. Trimming pared 7 bases from V and 11 bases from J, leaving 17 bases between. The CDR3 DNA is TGTGCCAGCATCAATCCGGGACACGCTTACACCTTC. Protein sequence: CASINPGHAYTF.

This clonotype was observed a handful of times. V gene TRBV11-2 combines with J gene TRBJ2-7; D may match TRBD1 or TRBD2 (5 bases each). The V end was cut by 1 base, the J end by 3 bases, with 16 bases between. Germline CDR1 SGHAT, CDR2 FQNNGV. The CDR3 is 16 amino acids. DNA for the CDR3: TGTGCCAGCAGCTTAGGGCCCCCGGGACCGATCTACGAGCAGTACTTC. It translates to CASSLGPPGPIYEQYF.

CDR3 DNA sequence: TGTGCCAGCAGTGAATCCGGGACAGCGAACACTGAAGCTTTCTTT. Translating gives CASSESGTANTEAFF. This sequence joins TRBV25-1 and TRBJ1-1; 7 bases are shared with TRBD1. Germline-derived CDR1 and CDR2 are MGHDK and SYGVNS. J was trimmed by 1 base and V by 1 base; bases with no gene match: 3. This CDR3 comprises 15 residues. Full variable domain (outside the CDR3, taken from reference TRBV25-1 and TRBJ1-1): EADIYQTPRYLVIGTGKKITLECSQTMGHDKMYWYQQDPGMELHLIHYSYGVNSTEKGDLSSESTVSRIRTEHFPLTLESARPSHTSQYLCASSESGTANTEAFFGQGTRLTVV.

This clonotype came up a few times. V is TRBV6-5 and J is TRBJ1-6, with D hard to call. V shed 3 bases and J shed 8 bases, with 8 bases lying between them. Per germline, CDR1 MNHEY and CDR2 SVGAGI. CDR3 length: 13 residues. As DNA, the CDR3 is TGTGCCAGCAGTTATGGCGGGGATTCACCCCTCCACTTT. Translating gives CASSYGGDSPLHF.

The chain joins TRBV7-2 to TRBJ2-7; D not resolved. V was shortened by 5 bases and J by 0 bases, with 14 bases between the two germline ends. The V gene's germline CDR1 is SGHTA and CDR2 FQGNSA. This CDR3 has 15 amino acids. CDR3 region: CASSLTLGLSYEQYF. The CDR3 region has the DNA TGTGCCAGCAGCCTTACCTTGGGTCTCTCCTACGAGCAGTACTTC.

This clonotype was counted between two and nine times. The CDR3 bases are TGTGCCAGCAGCTACCGACCTTACTCTGGAAACACCATATATTTT. Residues: CASSYRPYSGNTIYF. This chain links TRBV7-2 with TRBJ1-3; D is ambiguous. This CDR3 is built from 15 residues. Trimming took off 4 bases at V and 0 bases at J, with 10 bases between the two ends. Germline values: CDR1 SGHTA, CDR2 FQGNSA.

This sequence joins TRBV15 and TRBJ2-1; 7 positions match TRBD2. The ends lost 1 base at V and 12 bases at J; junction bases unmatched: 15. The CDR3 extends over 16 amino acids. Germline lookup yields CDR1 LNHNV and CDR2 YYDKDF (reference sequence). The CDR3 DNA follows: TGTGCCACCAGCAGAGTAAATAGTGGCTACCCGGGGGGGCAGTTCTTC. This translates into CATSRVNSGYPGGQFF.

The chain combines TRBV5-1 with TRBJ2-1; D is unresolved. Trimming took 4 bases from V and 8 from J, leaving 13 bases between them. The CDR3 extends over 13 amino acids. The germline CDR1 and CDR2 sequences are SGHRS and YFSETQ. CDR3 sequence: CASSGTQNDEQFF. As DNA, the CDR3 is TGCGCCAGCAGCGGAACTCAGAACGATGAGCAGTTCTTC.

Details on this clonotype: At one end the junction does not follow the germline gene, possibly because of a read error. This chain links TRBV20-1 with TRBJ2-7; weak D call: TRBD2 (5 bases). The CDR3 length is 15 residues. Germline V CDR1 and CDR2: DFQATT, SNEGSKA (reference sequence). CDR3 coding DNA: TGCAGTACTAGAAAGTGGGGAAGCAGGTTAGACGAGCAGTACTTC. This translates into CSTRKWGSRLDEQYF.

The chain couples TRBV11-2 to TRBJ1-6; D might be TRBD1 (5 bases). Trimming shortened V by 4 bases and J by 9 bases, and 16 bases separated the two germline ends. The CDR3 spans 15 residues. CDR1 and CDR2 (germline): SGHAT, FQNNGV. The chain's CDR3 is CASSSRAAGFSPLHF. The CDR3 DNA reads TGTGCCAGCAGCTCGCGGGCGGCAGGGTTTTCACCCCTCCACTTT.

This clonotype was detected a few times. CDR3 nucleotides: TGTGCCACCCAACTTGCTCGCGATGGGGATGAAGCTTTCTTT. This gives the protein CATQLARDGDEAFF. This rearrangement joins TRBV7-2 to TRBJ1-1, with no clear D. The CDR3 runs to 14 residues. CDR1 is SGHTA and CDR2 is FQGNSA in the germline V gene. Trimming removed 10 bases from V and 7 bases from J, with 22 bases in between.

The V call is TRBV4-3, the J call TRBJ1-1, with TRBD1 matching over 7 bases. Per the germline V gene, CDR1 is LGHNA and CDR2 is YSLEER. V lost 4 bases and J lost 5; bases outside the gene matches: 7. The CDR3 runs 14 residues. The CDR3 here is CASSPYRGGTEAFF. DNA for the CDR3: TGCGCCAGCAGCCCGTACAGGGGAGGTACTGAAGCTTTCTTT.

The V gene is TRBV19, the J gene TRBJ1-6, with TRBD1 matching over 7 bases. The CDR3 contains 17 residues. Germline-derived CDR1 and CDR2 are LNHDA and SQIVND (reference sequence). V lost 7 bases and J lost 7; bases outside the gene matches: 16. Here the CDR3 DNA reads TGTGCCAGTACCGAACTCCCAATGGACAGGCCAAATTCACCCCTCCACTTT. Protein sequence: CASTELPMDRPNSPLHF.

This clonotype was seen a handful of times. This CDR3 reads CASTPEYRSNEQFF. The CDR3 DNA is TGTGCCAGTACCCCGGAGTACAGATCCAATGAGCAGTTCTTC. V and J are TRBV19 and TRBJ2-1, with D unresolved. The CDR3 sequence is 14 residues long. V lost 7 bases and J 6 bases, leaving 16 bases between the germline ends. Germline V gene lookup returns CDR1 LNHDA and CDR2 SQIVND (reference sequence).

This clonotype was counted only a few times. This rearrangement joins TRBV7-9 to TRBJ2-5; D call uncertain. Germline V CDR1 and CDR2: SEHNR, FQNEAQ (reference sequence). The CDR3 extends over 12 amino acids. Deletions cut 3 bases from V and 5 bases from J, with 7 bases between. In nucleotides, the CDR3 is TGTGCCAGCAGCTTCTACGGGGAGACCCAGTACTTC. Its translation: CASSFYGETQYF. Looking up the rest from reference TRBV7-9 and TRBJ2-5 gives the full variable domain: DTGVSQNPRHKITKRGQNVTFRCDPISEHNRLYWYRQTLGQGPEFLTYFQNEAQLEKSRLLSDRFSAERPKGSFSTLEIQRTEQGDSAMYLCASSFYGETQYFGPGTRLLVL.

Details on this clonotype: Sequence at one end of the junction differs from germline and may be a read error. This rearrangement joins TRBV20-1 to TRBJ2-3; D may correspond to TRBD1 or TRBD2 (5 bases each). The length of the CDR3 is 13 residues. Germline values: CDR1 DFQATT, CDR2 SNEGSKA (reference sequence). The CDR3: CSARGTSTDTQYF. The CDR3 nucleotides are TGCAGTGCCAGAGGGACCAGCACAGATACGCAGTATTTT.

The V and J genes are TRBV4-2 and TRBJ1-2, with 7 positions matching TRBD1. CDR1 and CDR2 from the germline V gene are LGHNA and YNFKEQ. This CDR3 is built from 16 residues. The J segment lost 9 bases and the V segment lost 0 bases, leaving 13 bases of the junction unmatched. The DNA for the CDR3 is TGTGCCAGCAGCCAAGATCTTGAAGGGGGCTCTAGGAGCTACACCTTC. This codes for CASSQDLEGGSRSYTF.

The chain combines TRBV7-9 with TRBJ1-6, with D maybe TRBD1 (6 bases). Per germline, CDR1 SEHNR and CDR2 FQNEAQ (reference sequence). The CDR3 runs 15 residues. The V and J ends lost 2 bases and 9 bases respectively, with 14 bases between them. The DNA for the CDR3 is TGTGCCAGCAGCTTATCCCGGCAGGGGATTTCACCCCTCCACTTT. It yields the protein CASSLSRQGISPLHF.

This clonotype was found a few times. V usage is TRBV12-3 or TRBV12-4 and J usage is TRBJ2-1; 7 bases are a match to TRBD2. V was pared by 2 bases and J by 10 bases, with 11 bases of the junction left unmatched. This CDR3 has 15 amino acids. This CDR3 reads CASSLPPLAAREQFF. The DNA of the CDR3 is TGTGCCAGCAGTTTACCTCCCCTAGCGGCACGCGAGCAGTTCTTC.

In this sample, this clonotype turned up many times. The chain joins TRBV7-3 to TRBJ2-2; D perhaps matches TRBD1 (5 bases). V lost 5 bases, J lost 1 base, and 11 bases lay in between. The CDR3 covers 15 residues. Germline V lookup: CDR1 SGHTA, CDR2 FQGTGA. The CDR3, as DNA: TGTGCCAGCAGCCGGACACCGTTGAACACCGGGGAGCTGTTTTTT. Protein sequence: CASSRTPLNTGELFF.

CDR3 protein: CASSPSRGLPYEQYF. Written as DNA, the CDR3 is TGTGCCAGCAGCCCTTCGAGGGGTCTACCCTACGAGCAGTACTTC. V is TRBV9 and J is TRBJ2-7; either TRBD1 or TRBD2 may supply D (5 bases each). Deletions cut 4 bases from V and 2 bases from J, with 16 bases between. Germline-derived CDR1 and CDR2 are SGDLS and YYNGEE. The CDR3 has 15 amino acids.

V usage is TRBV5-1 and J usage is TRBJ2-2; the match to TRBD1 covers 9 bases. The CDR3 length is 15 residues. Germline CDR1 SGHRS, CDR2 YFSETQ. The V gene end was trimmed by 7 bases and the J gene end by 4 bases; junction bases not matched to a gene: 8. This CDR3 reads CASGPLTGGTGELFF. The CDR3, as DNA: TGCGCCAGCGGCCCCTTGACAGGGGGCACCGGGGAGCTGTTTTTT.